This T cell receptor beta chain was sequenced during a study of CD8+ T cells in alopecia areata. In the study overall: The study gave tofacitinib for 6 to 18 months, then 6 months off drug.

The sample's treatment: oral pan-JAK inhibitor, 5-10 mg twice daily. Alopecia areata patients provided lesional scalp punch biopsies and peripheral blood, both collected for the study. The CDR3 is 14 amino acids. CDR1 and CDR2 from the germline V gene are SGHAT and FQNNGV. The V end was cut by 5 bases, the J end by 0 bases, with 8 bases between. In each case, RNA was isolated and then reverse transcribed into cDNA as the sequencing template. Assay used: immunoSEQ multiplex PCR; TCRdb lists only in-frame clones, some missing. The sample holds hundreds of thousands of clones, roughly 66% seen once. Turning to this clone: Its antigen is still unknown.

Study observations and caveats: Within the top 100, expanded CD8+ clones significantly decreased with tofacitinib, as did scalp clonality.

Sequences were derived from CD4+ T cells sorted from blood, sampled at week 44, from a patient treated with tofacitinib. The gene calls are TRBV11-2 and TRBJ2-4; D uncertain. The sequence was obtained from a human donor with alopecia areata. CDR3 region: CASSLRLAKNIQYF. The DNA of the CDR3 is TGTGCCAGCAGCCTTAGGTTAGCCAAAAACATTCAGTACTTC.